This TCR beta chain was observed in a study of early T cells in non-severe SARS-CoV-2 infection. The protocol attached unique molecular identifiers to individual cDNA molecules. Using its own MiXCR run on the 5' RACE reads, TCRdb lists one record per CDR3 protein. Of some 58,000 distinct CDR3 sequences in the sample, around 13% were seen once. This CDR3 has 13 residues. Source material: whole blood. The TCR sequence derives from an adult who was a healthcare worker with PCR-confirmed SARS-CoV-2 infection or an uninfected control (not recorded which). The gene calls are TRBV21-1 and TRBJ2-1; the D call in the table, TRBD1, was not verified against the DNA. TRBV21-1 is a known pseudogene. The CDR3 region is CASSNEQGNEQFF. Written as DNA, the CDR3 is TGTGCCAGCAGCAACGAGCAGGGGAATGAGCAGTTCTTC.